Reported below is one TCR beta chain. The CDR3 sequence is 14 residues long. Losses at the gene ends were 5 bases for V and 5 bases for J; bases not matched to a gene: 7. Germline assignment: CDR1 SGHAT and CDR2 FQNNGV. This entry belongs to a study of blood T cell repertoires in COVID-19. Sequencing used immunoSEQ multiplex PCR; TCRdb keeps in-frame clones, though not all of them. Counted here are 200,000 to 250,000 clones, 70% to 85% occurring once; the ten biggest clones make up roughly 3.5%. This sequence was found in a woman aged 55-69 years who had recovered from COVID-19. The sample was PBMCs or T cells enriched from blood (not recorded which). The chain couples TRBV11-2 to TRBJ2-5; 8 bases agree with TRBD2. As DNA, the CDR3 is TGTGCCAGCAGCCAGAGAGCGGGAGTGGAGACCCAGTACTTC. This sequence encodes CASSQRAGVETQYF.